This T cell receptor beta chain is drawn from a study of cytomegalovirus exposure and HLA in healthy donors. The CDR3 is 14 amino acids. The V and J ends lost 3 bases and 4 bases respectively, with 12 bases between them. CDR1 is MNHNS, CDR2 SASEGT, per germline. TCRdb's copy holds only in-frame clones and misses some; the assay was immunoSEQ multiplex PCR. The data hold about 78,000 clones, with around 96% observed a single time. This receptor was obtained from a man between 18 and 29 years old in good health and CMV-seropositive. Sequencing input: PBMCs. The V gene is TRBV6-1, the J gene TRBJ1-1; D is possibly TRBD1 (6 bases). This CDR3 is CASSDRTEGTEAFF. The CDR3 region has the DNA TGTGCCAGCAGTGATAGGACAGAGGGCACTGAAGCTTTCTTT.